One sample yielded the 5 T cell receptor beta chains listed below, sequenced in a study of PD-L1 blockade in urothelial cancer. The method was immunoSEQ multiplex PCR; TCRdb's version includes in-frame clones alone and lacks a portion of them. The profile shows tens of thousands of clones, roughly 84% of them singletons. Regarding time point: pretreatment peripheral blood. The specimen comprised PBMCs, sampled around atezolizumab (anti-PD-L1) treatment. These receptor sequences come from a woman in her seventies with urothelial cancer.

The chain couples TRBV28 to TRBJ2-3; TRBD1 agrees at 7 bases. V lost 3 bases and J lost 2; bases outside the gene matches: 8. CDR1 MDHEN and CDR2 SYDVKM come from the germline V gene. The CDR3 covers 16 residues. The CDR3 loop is CASSFRTGPLTDTQYF. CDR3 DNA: TGTGCCAGCAGTTTTCGGACAGGCCCACTCACAGATACGCAGTATTTT.

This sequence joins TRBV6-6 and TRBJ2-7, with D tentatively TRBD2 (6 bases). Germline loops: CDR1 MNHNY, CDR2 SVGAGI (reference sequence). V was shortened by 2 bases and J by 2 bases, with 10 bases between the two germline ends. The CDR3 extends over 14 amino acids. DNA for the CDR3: TGTGCCAGCAGTTACCTCTGGGGGGCCTACGAGCAGTACTTC. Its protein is CASSYLWGAYEQYF.

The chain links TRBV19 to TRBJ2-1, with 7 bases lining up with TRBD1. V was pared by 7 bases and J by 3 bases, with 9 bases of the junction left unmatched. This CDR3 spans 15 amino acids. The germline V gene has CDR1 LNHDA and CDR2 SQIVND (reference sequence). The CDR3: CASNKDRSNYNEQFF. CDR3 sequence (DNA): TGTGCCAGTAACAAGGACAGGTCGAACTACAATGAGCAGTTCTTC. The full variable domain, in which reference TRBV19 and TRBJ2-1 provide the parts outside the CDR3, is DGGITQSPKYLFRKEGQNVTLSCEQNLNHDAMYWYRQDPGQGLRLIYYSQIVNDFQKGDIAEGYSVSREKKESFPLTVTSAQKNPTAFYLCASNKDRSNYNEQFFGPGTRLTVL.

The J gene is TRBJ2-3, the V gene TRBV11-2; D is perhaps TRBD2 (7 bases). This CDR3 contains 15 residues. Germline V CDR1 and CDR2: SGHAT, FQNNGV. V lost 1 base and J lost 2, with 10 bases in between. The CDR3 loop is CASSLVGGPTDTQYF. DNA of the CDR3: TGTGCCAGCAGCTTAGTCGGGGGGCCCACAGATACGCAGTATTTT.

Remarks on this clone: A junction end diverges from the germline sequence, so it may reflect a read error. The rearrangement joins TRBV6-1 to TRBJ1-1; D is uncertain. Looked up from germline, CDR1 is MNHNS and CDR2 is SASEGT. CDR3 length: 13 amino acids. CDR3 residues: CASREVGSTEAFF. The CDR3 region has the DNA TGTGCCAGCAGGGAAGTTGGCAGCACTGAAGCTTTCTTT.